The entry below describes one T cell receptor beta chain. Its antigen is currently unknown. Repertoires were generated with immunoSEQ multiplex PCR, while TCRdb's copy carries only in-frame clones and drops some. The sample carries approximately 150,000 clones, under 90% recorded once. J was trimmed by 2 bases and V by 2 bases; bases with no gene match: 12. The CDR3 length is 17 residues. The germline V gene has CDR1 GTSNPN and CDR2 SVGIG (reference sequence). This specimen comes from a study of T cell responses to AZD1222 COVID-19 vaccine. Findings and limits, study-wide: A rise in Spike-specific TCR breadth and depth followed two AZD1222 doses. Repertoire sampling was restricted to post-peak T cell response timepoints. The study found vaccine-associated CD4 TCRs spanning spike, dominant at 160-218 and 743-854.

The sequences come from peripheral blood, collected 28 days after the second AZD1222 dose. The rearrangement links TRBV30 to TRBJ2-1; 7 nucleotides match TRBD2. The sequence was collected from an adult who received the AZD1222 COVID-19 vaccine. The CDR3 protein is CAWSLGGSSGTYNEQFF. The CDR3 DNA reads TGTGCCTGGAGTCTAGGCGGGAGCTCTGGGACCTACAATGAGCAGTTCTTC.